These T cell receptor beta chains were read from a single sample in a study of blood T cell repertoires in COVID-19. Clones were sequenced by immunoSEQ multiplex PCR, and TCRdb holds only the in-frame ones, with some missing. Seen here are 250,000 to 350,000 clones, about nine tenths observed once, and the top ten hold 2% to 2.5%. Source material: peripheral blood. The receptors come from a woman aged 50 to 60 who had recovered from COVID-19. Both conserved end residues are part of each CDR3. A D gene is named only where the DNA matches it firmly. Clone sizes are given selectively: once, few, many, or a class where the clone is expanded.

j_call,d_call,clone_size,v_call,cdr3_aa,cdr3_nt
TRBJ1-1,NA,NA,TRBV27,CASSLLGGNSLTEAFF,TGTGCCAGCAGTTTACTCGGGGGTAATTCTCTCACTGAAGCTTTCTTT
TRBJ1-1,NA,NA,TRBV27,CASSYYVNTEAFF,TGTGCCAGCAGTTACTACGTGAACACTGAAGCTTTCTTT
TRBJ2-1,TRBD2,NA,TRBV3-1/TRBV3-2,CASSSIWGGSYNEQFF,TGTGCCAGCAGCTCCATCTGGGGGGGATCCTACAATGAGCAGTTCTTC
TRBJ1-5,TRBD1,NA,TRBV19,CASSRDRGYSNQPQHF,TGTGCCAGTAGTAGGGACAGGGGTTATAGCAATCAGCCCCAGCATTTT
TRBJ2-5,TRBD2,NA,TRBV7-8,CASSALGLAGGERETQYF,TGTGCCAGCAGCGCCTTGGGACTAGCGGGGGGGGAACGTGAGACCCAGTACTTC
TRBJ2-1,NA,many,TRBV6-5,CASRKSGVGSNEQFF,TGTGCCAGCCGGAAATCCGGGGTGGGAAGCAATGAGCAGTTCTTC
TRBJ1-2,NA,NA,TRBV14,CASSQGRGGYTF,TGTGCCAGCAGCCAAGGAAGGGGTGGCTACACCTTC
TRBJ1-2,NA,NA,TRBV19,CASSPRTAPLHYGYTF,TGTGCCAGTAGTCCACGGACAGCCCCATTACACTATGGCTACACCTTC
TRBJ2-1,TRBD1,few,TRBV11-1,CASSWGQYNEQFF,TGTGCCAGCAGCTGGGGACAGTACAATGAGCAGTTCTTC
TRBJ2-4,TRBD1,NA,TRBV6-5,CASSYHGQGKNIQYF,TGTGCCAGCAGTTACCATGGACAGGGAAAAAACATTCAGTACTTC
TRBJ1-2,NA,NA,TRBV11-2,CASRKAGRADYGYTF,TGTGCCAGCAGAAAGGCGGGCCGCGCCGACTATGGCTACACCTTC
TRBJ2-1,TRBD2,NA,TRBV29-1,CSVGREKDNEQFF,TGCAGCGTTGGGCGGGAGAAAGACAATGAGCAGTTCTTC
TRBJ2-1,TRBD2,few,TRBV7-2,CASYSLASGLEQFF,TGTGCCAGCTACTCTCTGGCTAGCGGGTTAGAGCAGTTCTTC
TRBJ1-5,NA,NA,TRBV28,CASSGSTGVGQPQHF,TGTGCCAGCAGTGGATCGACAGGAGTAGGGCAGCCCCAGCATTTT
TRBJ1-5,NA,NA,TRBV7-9,CASTPMGGSQPQHF,TGTGCCAGCACCCCGATGGGGGGGTCTCAGCCCCAGCATTTT
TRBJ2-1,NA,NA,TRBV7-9,CASSGRGYNEQFF,TGTGCCAGCAGCGGCCGGGGCTACAATGAGCAGTTCTTC
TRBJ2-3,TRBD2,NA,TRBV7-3,CASSSGEGGITQYF,TGTGCCAGCAGCTCTGGGGAGGGCGGGATAACGCAGTATTTT
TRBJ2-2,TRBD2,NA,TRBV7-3,CASTPVGGSETGELFF,TGTGCCAGCACCCCGGTGGGGGGGTCTGAAACCGGGGAGCTGTTTTTT
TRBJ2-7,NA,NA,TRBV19,CASMGASYEQYF,TGTGCCAGTATGGGGGCCTCCTACGAGCAGTACTTC
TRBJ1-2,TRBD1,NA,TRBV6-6,CASRRQGMYGYTF,TGTGCCAGCAGGCGACAGGGGATGTATGGCTACACCTTC
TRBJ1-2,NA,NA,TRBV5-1,CASSSEGNYGYTF,TGCGCCAGCAGCTCGGAGGGAAACTATGGCTACACCTTC
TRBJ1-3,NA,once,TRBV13,CASSLSGSGNTIYF,TGTGCCAGCAGCTTAAGTGGGAGCGGAAACACCATATATTTT
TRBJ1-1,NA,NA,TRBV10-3,CAISVRDTEAFF,TGTGCCATCAGTGTGAGGGACACTGAAGCTTTCTTT
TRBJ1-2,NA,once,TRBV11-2,CASSRIDGDGYTF,TGTGCCAGCAGCCGAATCGATGGAGATGGCTACACCTTC
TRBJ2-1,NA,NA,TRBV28,CASSRPVERVNEQFF,TGTGCCAGCAGCCGGCCGGTGGAGAGGGTCAATGAGCAGTTCTTC
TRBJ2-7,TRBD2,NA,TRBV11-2,CASSLNSGSFYEQYF,TGTGCCAGCAGTCTAAATAGCGGGAGCTTCTACGAGCAGTACTTC
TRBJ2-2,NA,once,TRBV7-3,CASSRRAGVKTGELFF,TGTGCCAGCAGCCGCCGGGCAGGGGTAAAGACCGGGGAGCTGTTTTTT
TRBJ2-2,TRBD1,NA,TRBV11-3,CASSSWTGGRTGELFF,TGTGCCAGCAGCTCCTGGACAGGGGGTAGGACCGGGGAGCTGTTTTTT
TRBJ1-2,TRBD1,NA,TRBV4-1,CASSQSDRVHYGYTF,TGCGCCAGCAGCCAATCGGACAGGGTTCACTATGGCTACACCTTC
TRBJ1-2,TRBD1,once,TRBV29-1,CSVTQGGSGYGYTF,TGCAGCGTTACCCAGGGGGGTAGCGGCTATGGCTACACCTTC
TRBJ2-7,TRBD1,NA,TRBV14,CASSSPGQGSYEQYF,TGTGCCAGCAGCTCACCGGGACAGGGTTCCTACGAGCAGTACTTC
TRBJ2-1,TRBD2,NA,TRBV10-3,CAIASRTSAFYNEQFF,TGTGCCATCGCATCCCGGACTAGCGCATTCTACAATGAGCAGTTCTTC
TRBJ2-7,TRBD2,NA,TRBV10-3,CASKKRGTGEQYF,TGTGCCTCTAAAAAGCGGGGGACCGGGGAGCAGTACTTC
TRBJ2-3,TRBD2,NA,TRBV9,CASSLTSSGLSTDTQYF,TGTGCCAGCAGCCTCACATCTAGCGGTCTTTCCACAGATACGCAGTATTTT
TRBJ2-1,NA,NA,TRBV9,CASSVDQGSYNEQFF,TGTGCCAGCAGCGTAGACCAGGGCTCCTACAATGAGCAGTTCTTC
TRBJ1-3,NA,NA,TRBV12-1,CASSGPRGFTPGNTIYF,TGTGCCAGCAGCGGCCCCAGGGGTTTTACCCCTGGAAACACCATATATTTT
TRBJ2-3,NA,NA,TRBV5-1,CASSLQDGSADTQYF,TGCGCCAGCAGCTTGCAGGACGGGAGTGCAGATACGCAGTATTTT
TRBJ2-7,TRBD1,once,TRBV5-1,CASGRGQGVSYEQYF,TGCGCCAGCGGACGGGGACAGGGGGTTTCCTACGAGCAGTACTTC
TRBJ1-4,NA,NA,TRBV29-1,CSVGLRSSGKLFF,TGCAGCGTTGGGCTCCGAAGCTCGGGAAAACTGTTTTTT
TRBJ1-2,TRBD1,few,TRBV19,CASSPQGDRANYGYTF,TGTGCCAGTAGTCCGCAGGGGGACAGGGCCAACTATGGCTACACCTTC
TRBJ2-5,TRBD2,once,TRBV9,CASSPWERGVEETQYF,TGTGCCAGCAGCCCTTGGGAGCGGGGGGTCGAAGAGACCCAGTACTTC
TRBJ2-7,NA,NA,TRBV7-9,CASSDTTASWSEQYF,TGTGCCAGCAGCGATACGACAGCCAGCTGGAGCGAGCAGTACTTC
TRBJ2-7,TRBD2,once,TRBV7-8,CASSLVPPGSGRYEQYF,TGTGCCAGCAGCTTAGTACCCCCCGGCAGCGGGAGATACGAGCAGTACTTC
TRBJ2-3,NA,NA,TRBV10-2,CAGRAGYGTQYF,TGCGCGGGGCGGGCGGGATACGGAACGCAGTATTTT
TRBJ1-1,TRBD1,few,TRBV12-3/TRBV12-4,CASIQTGGTEAFF,TGTGCCAGCATCCAGACAGGGGGGACTGAAGCTTTCTTT